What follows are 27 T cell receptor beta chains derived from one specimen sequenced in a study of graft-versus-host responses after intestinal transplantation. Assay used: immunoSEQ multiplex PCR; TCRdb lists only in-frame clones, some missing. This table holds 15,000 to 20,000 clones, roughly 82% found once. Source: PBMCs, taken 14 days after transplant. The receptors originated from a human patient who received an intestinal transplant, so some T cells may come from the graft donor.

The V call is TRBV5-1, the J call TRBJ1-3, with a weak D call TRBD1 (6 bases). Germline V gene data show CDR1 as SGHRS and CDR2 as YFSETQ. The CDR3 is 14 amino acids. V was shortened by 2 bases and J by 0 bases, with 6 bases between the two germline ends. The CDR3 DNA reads TGCGCCAGCAGCTTACAGGGCTCTGGAAACACCATATATTTT. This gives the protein CASSLQGSGNTIYF.

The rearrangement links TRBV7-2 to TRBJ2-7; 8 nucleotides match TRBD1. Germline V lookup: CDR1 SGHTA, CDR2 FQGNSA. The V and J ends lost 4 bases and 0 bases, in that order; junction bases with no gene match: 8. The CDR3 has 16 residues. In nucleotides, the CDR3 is TGTGCCAGCAGCTCAAACCGACAGGGGAGCTCCTACGAGCAGTACTTC. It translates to CASSSNRQGSSYEQYF.

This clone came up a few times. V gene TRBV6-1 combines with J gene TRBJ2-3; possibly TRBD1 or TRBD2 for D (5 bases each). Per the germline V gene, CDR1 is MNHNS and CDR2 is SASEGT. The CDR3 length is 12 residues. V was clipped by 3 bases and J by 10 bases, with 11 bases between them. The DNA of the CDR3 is TGTGCCAGCAGTGAGGGGGTGTGGGCGCAGTATTTT. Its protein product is CASSEGVWAQYF.

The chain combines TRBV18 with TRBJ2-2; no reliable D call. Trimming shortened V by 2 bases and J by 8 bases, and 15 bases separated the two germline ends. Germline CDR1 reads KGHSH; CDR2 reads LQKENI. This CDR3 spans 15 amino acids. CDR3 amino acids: CASSPSHQLAGELFF. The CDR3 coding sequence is TGTGCCAGCTCACCATCGCACCAATTGGCAGGGGAGCTGTTTTTT.

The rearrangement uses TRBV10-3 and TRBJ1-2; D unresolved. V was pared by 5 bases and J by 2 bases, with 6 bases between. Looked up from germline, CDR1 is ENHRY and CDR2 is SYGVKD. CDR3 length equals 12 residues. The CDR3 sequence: CAISPDNYGYTF. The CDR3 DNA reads TGTGCCATCAGTCCTGACAACTATGGCTACACCTTC.

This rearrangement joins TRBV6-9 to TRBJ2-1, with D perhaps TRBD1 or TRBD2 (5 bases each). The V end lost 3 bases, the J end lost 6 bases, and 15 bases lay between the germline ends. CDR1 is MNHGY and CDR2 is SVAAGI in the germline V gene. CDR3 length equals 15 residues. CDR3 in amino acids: CASSYSNFGTNEQFF. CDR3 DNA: TGTGCCAGCAGTTACTCGAATTTCGGGACCAATGAGCAGTTCTTC.

This CDR3 reads CASSMDRGGSPLHF. For the CDR3, the DNA is TGTGCCAGTAGTATGGACAGGGGGGGTTCACCCCTCCACTTT. The rearrangement links TRBV19 to TRBJ1-6, with 10 bases fitting TRBD1. The germline V gene has CDR1 LNHDA and CDR2 SQIVND (reference sequence). CDR3 length: 14 residues. The ends lost 3 bases at V and 9 bases at J; junction bases unmatched: 2.

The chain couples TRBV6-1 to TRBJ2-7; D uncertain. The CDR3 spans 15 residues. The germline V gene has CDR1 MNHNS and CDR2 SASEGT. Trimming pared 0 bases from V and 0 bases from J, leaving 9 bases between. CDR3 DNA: TGTGCCAGCAGTGAAGCCGGGCTTAGCTCCTACGAGCAGTACTTC. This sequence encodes CASSEAGLSSYEQYF.

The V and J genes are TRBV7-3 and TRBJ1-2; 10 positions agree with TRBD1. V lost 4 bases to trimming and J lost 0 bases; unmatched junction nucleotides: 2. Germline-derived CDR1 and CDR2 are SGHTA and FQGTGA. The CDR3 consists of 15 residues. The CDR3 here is CASSSGQGANYGYTF. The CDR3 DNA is TGTGCCAGCAGCTCCGGACAGGGGGCTAACTATGGCTACACCTTC. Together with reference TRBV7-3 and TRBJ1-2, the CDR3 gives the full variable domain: GAGVSQTPSNKVTEKGKYVELRCDPISGHTALYWYRQSLGQGPEFLIYFQGTGAADDSGLPNDRFFAVRPEGSVSTLKIQRTERGDSAVYLCASSSGQGANYGYTFGSGTRLTVV.

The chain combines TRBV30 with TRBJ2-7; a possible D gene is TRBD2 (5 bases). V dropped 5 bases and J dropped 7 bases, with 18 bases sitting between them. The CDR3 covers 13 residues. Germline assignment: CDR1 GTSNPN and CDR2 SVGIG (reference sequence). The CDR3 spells CAWGGGAPGEQYF. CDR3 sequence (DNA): TGTGCCTGGGGTGGCGGCGCCCCGGGGGAGCAGTACTTC.

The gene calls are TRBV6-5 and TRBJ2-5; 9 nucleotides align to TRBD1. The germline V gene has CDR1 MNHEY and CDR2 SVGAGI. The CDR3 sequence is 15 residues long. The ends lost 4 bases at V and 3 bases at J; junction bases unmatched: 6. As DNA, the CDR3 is TGTGCCAGCAGTTGGACAGGGGAGGAAGAAGAGACCCAGTACTTC. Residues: CASSWTGEEEETQYF.

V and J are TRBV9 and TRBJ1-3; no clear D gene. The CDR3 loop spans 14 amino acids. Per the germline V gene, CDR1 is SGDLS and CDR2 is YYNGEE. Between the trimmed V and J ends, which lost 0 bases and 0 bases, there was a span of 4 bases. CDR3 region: CASSVGDSGNTIYF. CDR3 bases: TGTGCCAGCAGCGTAGGCGACTCTGGAAACACCATATATTTT.

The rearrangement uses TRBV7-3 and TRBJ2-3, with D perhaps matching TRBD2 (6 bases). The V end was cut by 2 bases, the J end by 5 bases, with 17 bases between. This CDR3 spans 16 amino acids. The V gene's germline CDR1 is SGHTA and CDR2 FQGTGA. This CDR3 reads CASSLFPRTGEDTQYF. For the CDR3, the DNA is TGTGCCAGCAGCTTATTTCCCCGCACGGGGGAAGATACGCAGTATTTT.

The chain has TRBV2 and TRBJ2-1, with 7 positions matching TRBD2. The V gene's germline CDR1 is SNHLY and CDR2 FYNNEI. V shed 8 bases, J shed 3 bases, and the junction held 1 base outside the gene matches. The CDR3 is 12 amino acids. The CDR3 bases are TGTGCCAGCTCGGGGGGCTACAATGAGCAGTTCTTC. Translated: CASSGGYNEQFF.

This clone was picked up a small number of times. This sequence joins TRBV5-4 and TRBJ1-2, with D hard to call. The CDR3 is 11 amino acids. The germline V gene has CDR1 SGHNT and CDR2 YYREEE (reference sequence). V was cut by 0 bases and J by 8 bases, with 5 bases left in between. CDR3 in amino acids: CASSLGGGYTF. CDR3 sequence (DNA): TGTGCCAGCAGCTTGGGGGGAGGCTACACCTTC.

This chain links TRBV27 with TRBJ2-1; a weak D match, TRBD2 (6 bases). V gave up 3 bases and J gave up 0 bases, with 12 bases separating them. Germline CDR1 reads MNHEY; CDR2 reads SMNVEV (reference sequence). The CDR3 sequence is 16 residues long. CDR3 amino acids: CASSLRDLSSYNEQFF. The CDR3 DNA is TGTGCCAGCAGTTTGCGGGACCTTAGCTCCTACAATGAGCAGTTCTTC.

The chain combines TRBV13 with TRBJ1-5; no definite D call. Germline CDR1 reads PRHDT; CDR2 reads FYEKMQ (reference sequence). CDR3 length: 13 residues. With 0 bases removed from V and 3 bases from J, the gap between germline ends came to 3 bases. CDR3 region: CASSLGPNQPQHF. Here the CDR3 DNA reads TGTGCCAGCAGCTTAGGCCCCAATCAGCCCCAGCATTTT.

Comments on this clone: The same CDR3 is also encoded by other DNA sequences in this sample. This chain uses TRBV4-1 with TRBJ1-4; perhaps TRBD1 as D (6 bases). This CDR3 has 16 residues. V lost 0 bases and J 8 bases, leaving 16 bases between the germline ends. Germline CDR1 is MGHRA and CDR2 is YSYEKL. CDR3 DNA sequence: TGCGCCAGCAGCCAAGATGTTGAGCGGAGGGGGGAAAAACTGTTTTTT. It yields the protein CASSQDVERRGEKLFF.

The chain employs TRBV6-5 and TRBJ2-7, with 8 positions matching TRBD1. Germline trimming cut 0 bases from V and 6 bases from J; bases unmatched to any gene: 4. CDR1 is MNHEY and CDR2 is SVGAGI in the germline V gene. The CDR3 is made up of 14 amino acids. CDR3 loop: CASSYSGTGGEQYF. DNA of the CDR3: TGTGCCAGCAGTTACTCGGGGACAGGTGGCGAGCAGTACTTC.

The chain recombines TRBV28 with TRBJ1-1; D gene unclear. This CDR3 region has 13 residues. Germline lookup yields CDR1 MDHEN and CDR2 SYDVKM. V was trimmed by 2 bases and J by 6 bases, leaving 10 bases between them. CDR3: CASSLGFSAEAFF. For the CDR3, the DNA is TGTGCCAGCAGTTTAGGGTTTTCGGCTGAAGCTTTCTTT.

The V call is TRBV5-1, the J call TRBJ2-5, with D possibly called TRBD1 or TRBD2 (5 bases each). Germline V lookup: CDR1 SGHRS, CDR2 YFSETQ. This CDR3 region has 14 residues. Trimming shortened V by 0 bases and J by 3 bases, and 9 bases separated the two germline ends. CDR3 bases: TGCGCCAGCAGCTTGGTTTGGGGGAAAGAGACCCAGTACTTC. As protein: CASSLVWGKETQYF.

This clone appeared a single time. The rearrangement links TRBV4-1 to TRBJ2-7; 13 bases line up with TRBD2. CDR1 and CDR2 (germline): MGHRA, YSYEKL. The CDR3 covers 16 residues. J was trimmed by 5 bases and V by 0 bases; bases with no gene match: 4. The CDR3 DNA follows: TGCGCCAGCAGCCAAGAACCCGGGACTAGCGGGGACGAGCAGTACTTC. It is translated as CASSQEPGTSGDEQYF.

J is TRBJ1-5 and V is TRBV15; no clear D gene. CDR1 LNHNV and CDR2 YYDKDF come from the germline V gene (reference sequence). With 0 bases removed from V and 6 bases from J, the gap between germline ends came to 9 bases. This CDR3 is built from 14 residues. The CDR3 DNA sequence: TGTGCCACCAGCAGAGACAGGTCCGGTCAGCCCCAGCATTTT. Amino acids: CATSRDRSGQPQHF.

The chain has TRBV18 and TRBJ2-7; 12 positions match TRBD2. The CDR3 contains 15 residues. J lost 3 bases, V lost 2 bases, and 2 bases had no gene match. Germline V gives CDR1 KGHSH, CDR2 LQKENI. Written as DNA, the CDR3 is TGTGCCAGCTCACCAGGACTAGCGGGGTACTACGAGCAGTACTTC. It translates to CASSPGLAGYYEQYF.

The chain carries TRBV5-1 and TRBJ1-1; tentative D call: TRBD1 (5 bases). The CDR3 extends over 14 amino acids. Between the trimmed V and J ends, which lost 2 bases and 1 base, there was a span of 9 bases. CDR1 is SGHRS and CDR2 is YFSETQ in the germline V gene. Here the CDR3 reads CASSLYTGNTEAFF. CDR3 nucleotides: TGCGCCAGCAGCTTATACACAGGGAACACTGAAGCTTTCTTT.

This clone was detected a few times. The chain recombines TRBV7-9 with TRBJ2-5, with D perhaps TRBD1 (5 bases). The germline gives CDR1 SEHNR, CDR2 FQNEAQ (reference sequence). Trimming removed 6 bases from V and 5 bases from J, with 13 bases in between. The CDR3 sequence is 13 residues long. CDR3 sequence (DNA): TGTGCCAGCAGACCGACAGTCTCGGAGACCCAGTACTTC. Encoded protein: CASRPTVSETQYF.

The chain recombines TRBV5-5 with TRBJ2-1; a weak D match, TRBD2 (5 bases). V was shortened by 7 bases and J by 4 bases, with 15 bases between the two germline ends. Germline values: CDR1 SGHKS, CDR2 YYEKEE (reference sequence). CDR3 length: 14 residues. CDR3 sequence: CASVVTIPYNEQFF. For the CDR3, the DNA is TGTGCCAGCGTCGTGACTATCCCTTACAATGAGCAGTTCTTC. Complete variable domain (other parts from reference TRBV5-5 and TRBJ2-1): DAGVTQSPTHLIKTRGQQVTLRCSPISGHKSVSWYQQVLGQGPQFIFQYYEKEERGRGNFPDRFSARQFPNYSSELNVNALLLGDSALYLCASVVTIPYNEQFFGPGTRLTVL.